This T cell receptor (beta chain) was identified during a study of blood T cells in healthy people across ages. Study-level points and caveats: Total diversity from one million sequenced T cells was likely underestimated.

Primers used in a second PCR of roughly 6 to 11 cycles were a sample-barcoded 5' primer and a J-beta primer mix. MiXCR, applied by TCRdb to the 5' RACE reads, yields one record per CDR3 protein. The sample yields 850,000 to 950,000 distinct CDR3 sequences, around 28% seen once. Each donor was a healthy Caucasian individual from Russia, aged roughly 6 to 95. Each sample gave at least 7 million isolated PBMCs. This clonotype was counted at least ten times. Its antigen is not identified. The junction departs from the called germline gene at one end, perhaps through a read error. This CDR3 comprises 12 residues. CDR1 is MNHEY and CDR2 is SMNVEV in the germline V gene (reference sequence).

The TCR originated in a woman aged 80 or over in good health. Material for sequencing was blood. The gene calls are TRBV27 and TRBJ2-5, with no clear D. The CDR3 DNA is TGTGCCAGCAGTTTCACCCAAGGGACCCAGTACTTC. Translating it yields CASSFTQGTQYF.